This T cell receptor beta chain was observed in a study of CD8 T cells in Susac syndrome (dated by TCRdb to the late 2010s). For context, the study as a whole: Repertoire sequencing was used to test whether CD8+ T cell activation and differentiation in Susac syndrome was antigen driven. The study compared CD8+ T cell repertoire clonality among 12 healthy donors, about 14 Susac syndrome patients and roughly 15 multiple sclerosis patients. Overall study results and their limits: The TCR sequencing and HLA analysis was acknowledged to have included a relatively small number of individuals.

Points on this clonotype: Its antigen has not been determined. Base qualities are not at hand, and no much larger clone is one base apart.

RNA was extracted with the RNeasy kit and about 0.45 to 1 ug was reverse transcribed using random hexamers. TCR beta CDR3 regions were amplified with the immunoSEQ multiplex PCR assay covering 54 Vbeta and 13 Jbeta segments. Bias from PCR amplification was corrected by using a synthetic template baseline for primer optimization and for computational correction. The original pipeline was this. Reads were annotated to V, D and J genes per IMGT and analyzed with immunoSEQ Analyzer, keeping only productive sequences. Clonality was calculated as one minus the Shannon entropy normalized by log2 of the number of productive unique sequences. Public and private clones were assessed among the 100 most prevalent clones of each patient and control. A clone was defined as Susac-specific if it was absent from the healthy and MS cohorts, from more than 850 published viral clones and from other ImmuneACCESS disease sequences. TCRdb reprocessing: public reads trimmed at Q25 with fastp, clones called with MiXCR, in-frame beta chains kept. Entries are consolidated by CDR3 protein sequence, retaining the most common genes and DNA. TCRdb assigned the V and J calls; the authors' analysis was not used. The sample contains 330,000 or so distinct CDR3 sequences, roughly 85% of them found a single time. The ten largest make up around 0.2% of the sample.

Peripheral blood CD8+ and CD4+ T cells from healthy donors, Susac syndrome patients and multiple sclerosis patients were profiled by high-throughput TCR beta sequencing. Treatment-naive patients with stable or active relapsing-remitting disease fulfilling revised McDonald criteria were used as multiple sclerosis controls. CD8+ TEMRA cells were enriched by FACS, while bulk CD8+ and CD4+ T cells were purified by magnetic negative isolation. Blood was collected in EDTA tubes and processed within 24 hours, with PBMCs isolated through density gradient centrifugation. PBMCs destined for TCR sequencing were cryopreserved in liquid nitrogen and later thawed in a 37 °C water bath. A purity of at least 90% was achieved for sorted or isolated CD4+, CD8+ and CD8+ TEMRA cells. From the cysteine up to the phenylalanine, the CDR3 has a length of 18 residues. The sequence is cut down to CDR3 DNA, 54 bases in frame from base 1. Based on the germline V gene, the CDR1 and CDR2 sequences are ENHRY and SYGVKD. At the junction V is shortened by 2 bases and J by 4 bases; bases outside the gene matches: 16.

The source material was CD8+ T cells from PBMCs. This chain joins TRBV10-3 to TRBJ1-2, with TRBD1 matching 7 junction bases. This receptor was identified in a human donor with multiple sclerosis. CDR3 sequence: CAISETLPATGNPYGYTF. The nucleotide sequence is TGTGCCATCAGTGAGACACTCCCCGCGACAGGGAACCCCTATGGCTACACCTTC.